These 5 T cell receptor beta chains were sequenced from one sample in a study of response to subunit inactivated influenza vaccine. In TCRdb, the RT-PCR reads were re-called with MiXCR into one record per CDR3 protein. The repertoire has about 170,000 distinct CDR3 sequences, around 11% of them found once; the top ten carry about 40%. The sequencing used CD8+ T cells sorted from PBMCs, collected around 25 months after vaccination. These receptors all come from a man between 50 and 69 years old who received an inactivated influenza vaccine.

In its sample, this clonotype was seen a few times. V gene TRBV6-1 combines with J gene TRBJ2-5, with D perhaps TRBD2 (7 bases). Trimming pared 1 base from V and 2 bases from J, leaving 17 bases between. The CDR3 has 17 amino acids. Per the germline V gene, CDR1 is MNHNS and CDR2 is SASEGT. The CDR3 spells CASSEEVYREGQETQYF. For the CDR3, the DNA is TGTGCCAGCAGTGAAGAAGTATACAGGGAGGGACAAGAGACCCAGTACTTC.

This clonotype was counted only a few times. In nucleotides, the CDR3 is TGTGCCACCAGCAGAGCCCGGAACACCGGGGAGCTGTTTTTT. It translates to CATSRARNTGELFF. The chain carries TRBV15 and TRBJ2-2; D uncertain. CDR1 and CDR2 (germline): LNHNV, YYDKDF (reference sequence). V lost 1 base, J lost 1 base, and 4 bases lay in between. The CDR3 runs to 14 residues. The full variable domain, in which reference TRBV15 and TRBJ2-2 provide the parts outside the CDR3, is DAMVIQNPRYQVTQFGKPVTLSCSQTLNHNVMYWYQQKSSQAPKLLFHYYDKDFNNEADTPDNFQSRRPNTSFCFLDIRSPGLGDTAMYLCATSRARNTGELFFGEGSRLTVL.

This chain links TRBV11-2 with TRBJ2-7; 8 nucleotides line up with TRBD1. The V gene's germline CDR1 is SGHAT and CDR2 FQNNGV. This CDR3 contains 15 residues. The V segment lost 2 bases and the J segment 5 bases; nucleotides outside the gene matches: 8. The CDR3 DNA reads TGTGCCAGCAGCTTATCTGGCAGGGGGCAAGACGAGCAGTACTTC. Protein product: CASSLSGRGQDEQYF.

This clonotype was observed a handful of times. The chain links TRBV10-3 to TRBJ2-2, with TRBD2 identical over 11 bases. This CDR3 spans 16 amino acids. With V trimmed by 3 bases and J by 5 bases, 5 bases remained unmatched. Germline V gene lookup returns CDR1 ENHRY and CDR2 SYGVKD. CDR3 sequence: CAISDTSGGRTGELFF. The DNA for the CDR3 is TGTGCCATCAGTGACACTAGCGGGGGAAGAACCGGGGAGCTGTTTTTT.

In DNA form, the CDR3 reads TGTGCCAGCAGCCAAGATCTCTCTTCGGAGGATACGCAGTATTTT. It specifies CASSQDLSSEDTQYF. This rearrangement joins TRBV4-2 to TRBJ2-3, with D unresolved. The CDR3 length is 15 residues. Deletions cut 0 bases from V and 6 bases from J, with 13 bases between. Per germline, CDR1 LGHNA and CDR2 YNFKEQ.